This entry lists 24 T cell receptor beta chains sequenced from one sample in a study of T cells after yellow fever vaccination. From the 5' RACE reads, TCRdb called clonotypes with MiXCR, one entry per CDR3 protein. The data show about 120,000 distinct CDR3 sequences, about 8.2% seen once. The sequencing here drew on CD8+ T cells sorted from PBMCs, taken on the day of the yellow fever booster vaccination. The receptor set was obtained from a man aged 18 to 35 who received the YFV17D yellow fever vaccine.

The gene calls are TRBV20-1 and TRBJ1-1; 7 positions match TRBD1. The germline gives CDR1 DFQATT, CDR2 SNEGSKA (reference sequence). J was trimmed by 10 bases and V by 4 bases; bases with no gene match: 3. This CDR3 contains 10 residues. The CDR3: CSATTGTAFF. Written as DNA, the CDR3 is TGCAGTGCTACGACAGGGACAGCTTTCTTT.

This chain links TRBV29-1 with TRBJ1-1, with D possibly matching TRBD1 (6 bases). V was clipped by 4 bases and J by 7 bases, with 13 bases between them. CDR3 length: 12 residues. Per germline, CDR1 SQVTM and CDR2 ANQGSEA. The CDR3: CSVAWGGREAFF. The CDR3 DNA is TGCAGCGTTGCTTGGGGGGGCCGTGAAGCTTTCTTT. Full variable domain (outside the CDR3, taken from reference TRBV29-1 and TRBJ1-1): SAVISQKPSRDICQRGTSLTIQCQVDSQVTMMFWYRQQPGQSLTLIATANQGSEATYESGFVIDKFPISRPNLTFSTLTVSNMSPEDSSIYLCSVAWGGREAFFGQGTRLTVV.

This chain joins TRBV3-1 and TRBJ2-6; 10 nucleotides align to TRBD1. With 0 bases clipped from V and 2 bases from J, the junction kept 7 bases outside the gene matches. CDR1 and CDR2 from the germline V gene are LGHDT and YNNKEL (reference sequence). The CDR3 consists of 19 residues. The CDR3 region is CASSQDGQGVIAGANVLTF. The CDR3 DNA reads TGTGCCAGCAGCCAAGATGGACAGGGGGTCATCGCTGGGGCCAACGTCCTGACTTTC.

This clonotype was counted ten times or more. The J gene is TRBJ2-1, the V gene TRBV4-3, with unresolved D. Germline V gives CDR1 LGHNA, CDR2 YSLEER. Trimming pared 0 bases from V and 9 bases from J, leaving 12 bases between. The CDR3 spans 14 residues. In DNA, the CDR3 is TGCGCCAGCAGCCAAGACATCCCCGCACCTGAGCAGTTCTTC. It encodes CASSQDIPAPEQFF.

This clonotype has just a few counts. The chain carries TRBV7-9 and TRBJ1-5; no reliable D call. V was cut by 5 bases and J by 6 bases, with 17 bases left in between. Germline V lookup: CDR1 SEHNR, CDR2 FQNEAQ (reference sequence). This CDR3 spans 15 amino acids. The CDR3 nucleotides read TGTGCCAGCAGCCTTACGGAGGGAGGGAGTCAGCCCCAGCATTTT. Translated, it gives CASSLTEGGSQPQHF.

The genes are TRBV29-1 and TRBJ2-3, with D perhaps assigned TRBD1 or TRBD2 (6 bases each). V lost 5 bases, J lost 5 bases, and 14 bases lay in between. Looked up from germline, CDR1 is SQVTM and CDR2 is ANQGSEA. This CDR3 region has 13 residues. CDR3: CSVYGGLLDTQYF. CDR3 coding DNA: TGCAGCGTTTACGGGGGCCTCCTAGATACGCAGTATTTT.

This clonotype occurred a few times. The chain is built from TRBV5-1 and TRBJ1-1; no reliable D call. The V end was cut by 0 bases, the J end by 5 bases, with 8 bases between. This CDR3 has 13 residues. CDR1 is SGHRS and CDR2 is YFSETQ in the germline V gene. The CDR3 nucleotides read TGCGCCAGCAGCTTGGTAGAAAGTACTGAAGCTTTCTTT. Translation gives CASSLVESTEAFF.

Ten or more counts support this clonotype. This chain links TRBV11-2 with TRBJ2-4; D unresolved. The CDR3 extends over 15 amino acids. V gave up 3 bases and J gave up 0 bases, with 9 bases separating them. Germline CDR1 reads SGHAT; CDR2 reads FQNNGV. The CDR3 reads CASSFGQLAKNIQYF. The CDR3, as DNA: TGTGCCAGCAGCTTTGGGCAGCTAGCCAAAAACATTCAGTACTTC. Complete variable domain (other parts from reference TRBV11-2 and TRBJ2-4): EAGVAQSPRYKIIEKRQSVAFWCNPISGHATLYWYQQILGQGPKLLIQFQNNGVVDDSQLPKDRFSAERLKGVDSTLKIQPAKLEDSAVYLCASSFGQLAKNIQYFGAGTRLSVL.

This clonotype was seen a few times. The V call is TRBV6-2 or TRBV6-3, the J call TRBJ2-3, with D hard to call. The CDR3 extends over 12 amino acids. The ends were cut back, 5 bases at V and 4 bases at J, with 7 bases in the middle. Germline CDR1 and CDR2: MNHEY and SVGEGT. As DNA, the CDR3 is TGTGCCAGCAGTCTGACCTCAGATACGCAGTATTTT. This codes for CASSLTSDTQYF.

This clonotype has only a few counts. The J gene is TRBJ2-1, the V gene TRBV7-9, with D possibly called TRBD1 or TRBD2 (5 bases each). The CDR3 runs to 13 residues. Germline CDR1 and CDR2: SEHNR and FQNEAQ (reference sequence). V lost 5 bases, J lost 6 bases, and 11 bases lay in between. CDR3 nucleotide sequence: TGTGCCAGCAGCACCGGGACCACCAATGAGCAGTTCTTC. Amino acids: CASSTGTTNEQFF.

The table lists this clonotype with a few counts. The rearrangement links TRBV3-1 to TRBJ1-5, with a possible D match to TRBD1 (5 bases). Germline-derived CDR1 and CDR2 are LGHDT and YNNKEL (reference sequence). The V and J ends lost 4 bases and 5 bases respectively, with 15 bases between them. The CDR3 totals 15 residues. CDR3 coding DNA: TGTGCCAGCAGCCCCTCCGGCAGGGAGGATCAGCCCCAGCATTTT. Its translation: CASSPSGREDQPQHF.

This chain links TRBV4-1 with TRBJ1-6; 7 bases are a match to TRBD1. Germline assignment: CDR1 MGHRA and CDR2 YSYEKL. J gave up 8 bases and V 3 bases, and 7 bases lay outside the gene matches. CDR3 length equals 15 residues. The CDR3 sequence is CASSQDRDSYSPLHF. CDR3 in DNA: TGCGCCAGCAGCCAGGACCGGGACAGCTATTCACCCCTCCACTTT.

There are many counts of this clonotype. J is TRBJ1-5 and V is TRBV15; TRBD1 matches at 7 bases. The CDR3 is 14 residues long. Germline assignment: CDR1 LNHNV and CDR2 YYDKDF (reference sequence). V lost 7 bases to trimming and J lost 0 bases; unmatched junction nucleotides: 3. The CDR3 DNA sequence: TGTGCCACCACCCAGGGGGATAGCAATCAGCCCCAGCATTTT. Amino acid sequence: CATTQGDSNQPQHF. The variable domain in full, completed from reference TRBV15 and TRBJ1-5, reads DAMVIQNPRYQVTQFGKPVTLSCSQTLNHNVMYWYQQKSSQAPKLLFHYYDKDFNNEADTPDNFQSRRPNTSFCFLDIRSPGLGDTAMYLCATTQGDSNQPQHFGDGTRLSIL.

This clonotype turned up a few times. The chain uses TRBV9 and TRBJ2-7; D is unresolved. Trimming left V 0 bases short and J 3 bases short, with 7 bases between. The germline V gene encodes CDR1 SGDLS and CDR2 YYNGEE. CDR3 length equals 13 residues. The CDR3 coding sequence is TGTGCCAGCAGCGTAGGGGTTAGCTACGAGCAGTACTTC. It encodes CASSVGVSYEQYF.

The chain joins TRBV28 to TRBJ1-2, with a possible D match to TRBD1 (5 bases). Germline-derived CDR1 and CDR2 are MDHEN and SYDVKM. Trimming took 7 bases from V and 3 from J, leaving 15 bases between them. This CDR3 is built from 14 residues. For the CDR3, the DNA is TGTGCCAGCACCTTCAAGGGGCTTTACTATGGCTACACCTTC. This encodes CASTFKGLYYGYTF.

This chain links TRBV12-3 or TRBV12-4 with TRBJ2-7, with D tentatively TRBD1 or TRBD2 (5 bases each). Trimming took 1 base from V and 2 from J, leaving 9 bases between them. The CDR3 runs to 14 residues. CDR3 in DNA: TGTGCCAGCAGTTTAGGGGGGAGACCCTACGAGCAGTACTTC. Protein sequence: CASSLGGRPYEQYF.

This clonotype was detected only a few times. The chain links TRBV5-1 to TRBJ2-1; tentative D call: TRBD1 (5 bases). Per the germline V gene, CDR1 is SGHRS and CDR2 is YFSETQ. V was cut by 1 base and J by 7 bases, with 12 bases left in between. The CDR3 extends over 14 amino acids. CDR3 nucleotide sequence: TGCGCCAGCAGCTTGTATCCAGGGCTAAATGAGCAGTTCTTC. Translating it yields CASSLYPGLNEQFF.

Of note for this clonotype: One junction end disagrees with the germline gene, perhaps due to a read error. CDR3 sequence: CASSQGTGINSPLHF. The CDR3 nucleotides read TGCGCCAGCAGTCAAGGGACAGGGATTAATTCACCCCTCCACTTT. This chain links TRBV4-1 with TRBJ1-6; 9 bases agree with TRBD1. Per the germline V gene, CDR1 is MGHRA and CDR2 is YSYEKL. The CDR3 spans 15 residues.

This clonotype was observed a few times. V gene TRBV6-2 or TRBV6-3 combines with J gene TRBJ1-1; tentatively, D is TRBD1 (6 bases). This CDR3 comprises 13 residues. Trimming removed 5 bases at V and 1 base at J, with 8 bases between. Per germline, CDR1 MNHEY and CDR2 SVGEGT. CDR3 in DNA: TGTGCCAGCAGTCGGGGGGCGAACACTGAAGCTTTCTTT. This encodes CASSRGANTEAFF.

This clonotype has a handful of counts. The chain employs TRBV13 and TRBJ2-1; 7 nucleotides align to TRBD1. Germline V gene data show CDR1 as PRHDT and CDR2 as FYEKMQ (reference sequence). V lost 5 bases, J lost 3 bases, and 7 bases stayed unmatched. The CDR3 is made up of 15 amino acids. DNA for the CDR3: TGTGCCAGCAGCCGACAGGGTTGGGACTACAATGAGCAGTTCTTC. Protein: CASSRQGWDYNEQFF.

The chain couples TRBV7-2 to TRBJ2-3; 7 bases are shared with TRBD1. With 3 bases clipped from V and 0 bases from J, the junction kept 15 bases outside the gene matches. Germline CDR1 reads SGHTA; CDR2 reads FQGNSA. The CDR3 loop spans 19 amino acids. CDR3 sequence: CASSFRGQLPITSTDTQYF. Written as DNA, the CDR3 is TGTGCCAGCAGCTTTCGGGGACAGTTACCAATCACCAGCACAGATACGCAGTATTTT. Based on the CDR3 plus reference TRBV7-2 and TRBJ2-3, the full variable domain is GAGVSQSPSNKVTEKGKDVELRCDPISGHTALYWYRQSLGQGLEFLIYFQGNSAPDKSGLPSDRFSAERTGGSVSTLTIQRTQQEDSAVYLCASSFRGQLPITSTDTQYFGPGTRLTVL.

This clonotype has ten or more counts. V and J are TRBV7-3 and TRBJ2-3; no firm D call. Germline CDR1 reads SGHTA; CDR2 reads FQGTGA. CDR3 length: 14 amino acids. Trimming cost V 3 bases and J 2 bases, with 9 bases left between them. The CDR3 here is CASSFPLATDTQYF. Written as DNA, the CDR3 is TGTGCCAGCAGCTTTCCCCTGGCCACAGATACGCAGTATTTT.

The chain employs TRBV12-3 or TRBV12-4 and TRBJ1-2; perhaps TRBD1 as D (5 bases). V was cut by 8 bases and J by 4 bases, with 17 bases left in between. CDR3 length: 14 residues. CDR3 residues: CASRGLKYSYGYTF. The CDR3 coding sequence is TGTGCCAGCCGGGGACTGAAGTACTCCTATGGCTACACCTTC.

This clonotype was seen a handful of times. This rearrangement joins TRBV7-6 to TRBJ2-7; no firm D call. CDR3 length equals 11 residues. Trimming removed 5 bases at V and 6 bases at J, with 8 bases between. From germline, CDR1 is SGHVS and CDR2 FNYEAQ. The chain's CDR3 is CASSHPLEQYF. In nucleotides, the CDR3 is TGTGCCAGCAGCCATCCTCTCGAGCAGTACTTC.